This record covers a single T cell receptor beta chain. The data stem from a study of control samples from healthy donors and cancer patients. Trimming removed 1 base from V and 1 base from J, with 16 bases in between. The CDR3 length is 18 residues. In germline, CDR1 is LNHNV, CDR2 YYDKDF (reference sequence). Assay used: immunoSEQ multiplex PCR; TCRdb lists only in-frame clones, some missing. The profile shows 170,000 or so clones, just under 95% of them singletons. This clonotype was obtained from a man between 18 and 29 years old in good health. The chain is built from TRBV15 and TRBJ2-2; D possibly corresponds to TRBD2 (5 bases). The sample consisted of blood. CDR3 sequence reads: CATSRGLAKDLNTGELFF. The CDR3 DNA is TGTGCCACCAGCAGAGGTCTAGCCAAAGATCTGAACACCGGGGAGCTGTTTTTT.